The 29 T cell receptor beta chains below were found in one sample sequenced in a study of cytomegalovirus exposure and HLA in healthy donors. PCR employed 60 Vbeta and 13 Jbeta primers. TCRdb's copy holds only in-frame clones and misses some; the assay was immunoSEQ multiplex PCR. The sample includes over 120,000 clones, 80% seen only once; the top ten take approximately 2.5%. Specimen: PBMCs. These receptors were obtained from a man aged 50-60 years in good health and CMV-seronegative.

The CDR3 DNA is TGTGCCAGCAGCTTCGCCCGGGGGGCCACTGAAGCTTTCTTT. It is translated as CASSFARGATEAFF. J is TRBJ1-1 and V is TRBV7-2; perhaps TRBD1 as D (6 bases). The CDR3 contains 14 residues. Germline values: CDR1 SGHTA, CDR2 FQGNSA. V lost 3 bases and J 4 bases, leaving 12 bases between the germline ends.

In this sample, this clone turned up a few times. The chain carries TRBV5-4 and TRBJ2-5; no clear D. The tail of the sequence fits TRBJ2-7 better, so the J call may be wrong. The CDR3 totals 13 residues. The germline gives CDR1 SGHNT, CDR2 YYREEE (reference sequence). The CDR3 here is CASSPEASYEQYF. The CDR3 DNA reads as TGTGCCAGCAGCCCCGAGGCTTCCTACGAGCAGTACTTC.

As concerns this clone: A junction end diverges from the germline sequence, so it may reflect a read error. The CDR3 sequence is CASSLALPQVNKQYF. The CDR3 DNA sequence: TGTGCCAGCAGCCTAGCTCTCCCTCAGGTGAACAAGCAGTACTTC. V and J are TRBV7-9 and TRBJ2-7, with a possible D match to TRBD2 (5 bases). CDR3 length equals 15 residues. In germline, CDR1 is SEHNR, CDR2 FQNEAQ (reference sequence). Based on the CDR3 plus reference TRBV7-9 and TRBJ2-7, the full variable domain is DTGVSQNPRHKITKRGQNVTFRCDPISEHNRLYWYRQTLGQGPEFLTYFQNEAQLEKSRLLSDRFSAERPKGSFSTLEIQRTEQGDSAMYLCASSLALPQVNKQYFGPGTRLTVT.

J is TRBJ2-5 and V is TRBV5-8; the match to TRBD1 covers 11 bases. J was trimmed by 5 bases and V by 3 bases; bases with no gene match: 6. CDR1 is SGHTS, CDR2 YDEGEE, per germline. The CDR3 length is 15 residues. This CDR3 reads CASSSRTGGMETQYF. DNA for the CDR3: TGTGCCAGCAGCTCCCGGACAGGGGGCATGGAGACCCAGTACTTC.

This clone turned up a few times. The chain joins TRBV15 to TRBJ2-4; TRBD1 agrees at 9 bases. The V gene end was trimmed by 9 bases and the J gene end by 0 bases; junction bases not matched to a gene: 3. The CDR3 is made up of 14 amino acids. In germline, CDR1 is LNHNV, CDR2 YYDKDF (reference sequence). The CDR3 DNA is TGTGCCACGCGGGACAGGGAAGCCAAAAACATTCAGTACTTC. This gives the protein CATRDREAKNIQYF. Supplemented by reference TRBV15 and TRBJ2-4, the full variable domain reads DAMVIQNPRYQVTQFGKPVTLSCSQTLNHNVMYWYQQKSSQAPKLLFHYYDKDFNNEADTPDNFQSRRPNTSFCFLDIRSPGLGDTAMYLCATRDREAKNIQYFGAGTRLSVL.

This rearrangement joins TRBV5-1 to TRBJ2-7, with D possibly TRBD1 on 5 matching bases. V lost 2 bases and J lost 1, with 10 bases in between. The CDR3 has 14 amino acids. Germline CDR1 reads SGHRS; CDR2 reads YFSETQ. In nucleotides, the CDR3 is TGCGCCAGCAGCTTACGCAGGGCTTCCTACGAGCAGTACTTC. This gives the protein CASSLRRASYEQYF.

This clone was detected only once. In nucleotides, the CDR3 is TGTGCCAGCAGCCAACAGGGCGGGGGAGGCAATGAGCAGTTCTTC. It yields the protein CASSQQGGGGNEQFF. The rearrangement uses TRBV6-6 and TRBJ2-1; TRBD2 is a possible D gene (7 bases). The germline V gene has CDR1 MNHNY and CDR2 SVGAGI (reference sequence). Trimming took off 6 bases at V and 6 bases at J, with 18 bases between the two ends. The length of the CDR3 is 15 residues.

This chain connects TRBV23-1 to TRBJ1-5; D is unclear. TRBV23-1 is known as an ORF, though its function is uncertain. Trimming removed 4 bases at V and 3 bases at J, with 10 bases between. CDR3 length: 14 amino acids. CDR3 region: CASSPPGLNQPQHF. The CDR3, as DNA: TGCGCCAGCAGTCCCCCCGGACTCAATCAGCCCCAGCATTTT.

This clone was counted between two and nine times. This chain connects TRBV7-3 to TRBJ2-7; D possibly corresponds to TRBD2 (8 bases). Germline V gene lookup returns CDR1 SGHTA and CDR2 FQGTGA. The CDR3 is 15 residues long. V lost 5 bases, J lost 2 bases, and 16 bases lay in between. CDR3 sequence: CASSPSSGTAYEQYF. CDR3 bases: TGTGCCAGCAGCCCGAGTAGCGGGACAGCCTACGAGCAGTACTTC.

In DNA form, the CDR3 reads TGTGCCAGCAGCTTACGACAGGGCCCTTTCGAGCAGTACTTC. Translating it yields CASSLRQGPFEQYF. The chain combines TRBV7-9 with TRBJ2-7; 7 bases match TRBD1. The CDR3 length is 14 residues. CDR1 is SEHNR, CDR2 FQNEAQ, per germline (reference sequence). With 2 bases clipped from V and 6 bases from J, the junction kept 7 bases outside the gene matches.

This rearrangement joins TRBV7-9 to TRBJ2-1; 7 bases line up with TRBD2. This CDR3 contains 15 residues. Germline CDR1 is SEHNR and CDR2 is FQNEAQ (reference sequence). Trimming took 8 bases from V and 0 from J; bases not matched to a gene: 7. The CDR3 coding sequence is TGTGCCAGCCTAGGGCTAGCGGTCTCCTACAATGAGCAGTTCTTC. Protein product: CASLGLAVSYNEQFF.

This clone was counted only a few times. This chain links TRBV7-6 with TRBJ2-7, with TRBD2 as a possible D gene (5 bases). The CDR3 extends over 12 amino acids. Per the germline V gene, CDR1 is SGHVS and CDR2 is FNYEAQ. Between the trimmed V and J ends, which lost 5 bases and 1 base, there was a span of 6 bases. DNA of the CDR3: TGTGCCAGCAGCGAGGGTTCCTACGAGCAGTACTTC. This translates into CASSEGSYEQYF.

The chain uses TRBV28 and TRBJ1-1, with TRBD1 as a possible D gene (6 bases). V was pared by 7 bases and J by 1 base, with 7 bases between. Germline values: CDR1 MDHEN, CDR2 SYDVKM. The CDR3 totals 12 residues. CDR3 region: CASKTGNTEAFF. CDR3 DNA sequence: TGTGCCAGCAAGACAGGGAACACTGAAGCTTTCTTT.

This chain links TRBV7-6 with TRBJ2-1; 11 nucleotides align to TRBD2. This CDR3 has 19 amino acids. V dropped 4 bases and J dropped 1; count of bases not matched to a gene: 12. Per germline, CDR1 SGHVS and CDR2 FNYEAQ. The CDR3 nucleotides are TGTGCCAGCAGCTCCCGCGGTAGCGGGGGGGCTGAGTCCTACAATGAGCAGTTCTTC. It encodes CASSSRGSGGAESYNEQFF.

This clone was seen once. The gene calls are TRBV6-5 and TRBJ1-1; perhaps TRBD1 as D (6 bases). V was pared by 0 bases and J by 5 bases, with 7 bases between. The CDR3 covers 13 residues. Per the germline V gene, CDR1 is MNHEY and CDR2 is SVGAGI. The CDR3 region has the DNA TGTGCCAGCAGTTACTCGCAGGGGACTGAAGCTTTCTTT. This sequence encodes CASSYSQGTEAFF.

This rearrangement joins TRBV11-2 to TRBJ1-6; 7 nucleotides line up with TRBD1. CDR1 is SGHAT and CDR2 is FQNNGV in the germline V gene. The CDR3 has 14 amino acids. Trimming cost V 5 bases and J 7 bases; bases outside gene matches: 5. CDR3 DNA: TGTGCCAGCAGCGTGGGACAGTTGAATTCACCCCTCCACTTT. It encodes CASSVGQLNSPLHF.

V and J are TRBV27 and TRBJ2-1; TRBD2 matches 10 bases. Germline lookup yields CDR1 MNHEY and CDR2 SMNVEV (reference sequence). The CDR3 is 15 amino acids. With V trimmed by 6 bases and J by 9 bases, 11 bases remained unmatched. This CDR3 reads CASRFRTSGPGEQFF. The DNA for the CDR3 is TGTGCCAGCAGATTCAGGACTAGCGGTCCGGGTGAGCAGTTCTTC.

The gene calls are TRBV7-2 and TRBJ2-5; D possibly corresponds to TRBD1 (6 bases). Germline V CDR1 and CDR2: SGHTA, FQGNSA. Trimming left V 2 bases short and J 4 bases short, with 20 bases between. This CDR3 spans 17 amino acids. CDR3 coding DNA: TGTGCCAGCAGCTTAAATGGGTCAGGGGAAGAAGGAGAGACCCAGTACTTC. Amino acid sequence: CASSLNGSGEEGETQYF.

This clone was counted a single time. The chain couples TRBV5-1 to TRBJ1-5, with 8 bases matching TRBD1. CDR3 length equals 14 residues. Looked up from germline, CDR1 is SGHRS and CDR2 is YFSETQ. The trim removed 3 bases at V and 6 bases at J, leaving 5 bases unmatched. DNA for the CDR3: TGCGCCAGCAGCTCTGGACAGGGAGGTCAGCCCCAGCATTTT. This gives the protein CASSSGQGGQPQHF.

The chain employs TRBV5-6 and TRBJ2-1, with 8 positions matching TRBD1. The germline gives CDR1 SGHDT, CDR2 YYEEEE. The CDR3 runs 13 residues. Losses at the gene ends were 1 base for V and 6 bases for J; bases not matched to a gene: 0. This CDR3 reads CASSLTGGNEQFF. The CDR3 nucleotides are TGTGCCAGCAGCTTGACAGGGGGCAATGAGCAGTTCTTC.

The chain joins TRBV2 to TRBJ2-7; 7 positions agree with TRBD1. J lost 0 bases, V lost 5 bases, and 4 bases had no gene match. The CDR3 length is 14 residues. The V gene's germline CDR1 is SNHLY and CDR2 FYNNEI. This chain's CDR3 is CASSPTGHSYEQYF. DNA for the CDR3: TGTGCCAGCAGTCCGACAGGGCACTCCTACGAGCAGTACTTC.

This clone was recorded only once. The chain combines TRBV19 with TRBJ2-3; D may be TRBD1 (5 bases). Trimming left V 5 bases short and J 9 bases short, with 12 bases between. CDR3 length: 12 amino acids. CDR1 LNHDA and CDR2 SQIVND come from the germline V gene (reference sequence). CDR3 coding DNA: TGTGCCAGTAGTCGTACAGGCGCAACGCAGTATTTT. It codes for CASSRTGATQYF.

This clone was seen a handful of times. The chain carries TRBV7-9 and TRBJ2-7; a weak D match, TRBD1 (5 bases). The CDR3 spans 14 residues. Germline-derived CDR1 and CDR2 are SEHNR and FQNEAQ (reference sequence). V lost 2 bases to trimming and J lost 9 bases, with 17 bases between them. CDR3 region: CASSLQTANSGQYF. In DNA form, the CDR3 reads TGTGCCAGCAGCTTACAGACAGCGAATTCAGGGCAGTACTTC.

CDR3 nucleotides: TGCGCCAGCAGCCGGACAGGGAGGGTTCACACTGAAGCTTTCTTT. Amino acids: CASSRTGRVHTEAFF. The chain combines TRBV4-1 with TRBJ1-1; 8 nucleotides agree with TRBD1. CDR3 length: 15 amino acids. Germline lookup yields CDR1 MGHRA and CDR2 YSYEKL. The V gene end was trimmed by 4 bases and the J gene end by 3 bases; junction bases not matched to a gene: 7.

This chain links TRBV6-1 with TRBJ1-2; no definite D call. Looked up from germline, CDR1 is MNHNS and CDR2 is SASEGT. V lost 0 bases, J lost 10 bases, and 3 bases lay in between. The CDR3 has 10 amino acids. The CDR3 reads CASSEAYYTF. The CDR3 region has the DNA TGTGCCAGCAGTGAAGCATACTACACCTTC.

This clone occurred once. V and J are TRBV7-3 and TRBJ2-3; D is undetermined. V was trimmed by 1 base and J by 4 bases, leaving 9 bases between them. Germline V gene sequence: CDR1 SGHTA, CDR2 FQGTGA. The CDR3 covers 14 residues. The CDR3 spells CASSLSGSADTQYF. The DNA of the CDR3 is TGTGCCAGCAGCTTAAGCGGTTCTGCAGATACGCAGTATTTT.

This chain connects TRBV7-9 to TRBJ1-2; a possible D gene is TRBD1 (6 bases). Germline-derived CDR1 and CDR2 are SEHNR and FQNEAQ (reference sequence). This CDR3 region has 16 residues. With 6 bases removed from V and 3 bases from J, the gap between germline ends came to 20 bases. The CDR3 sequence: CASRPPGDQGHYGYTF. CDR3 DNA sequence: TGTGCCAGCAGGCCCCCCGGGGATCAGGGGCACTATGGCTACACCTTC. The full variable domain, its missing parts supplied by reference TRBV7-9 and TRBJ1-2, is DTGVSQNPRHKITKRGQNVTFRCDPISEHNRLYWYRQTLGQGPEFLTYFQNEAQLEKSRLLSDRFSAERPKGSFSTLEIQRTEQGDSAMYLCASRPPGDQGHYGYTFGSGTRLTVV.

This sequence joins TRBV6-1 and TRBJ2-3; 10 bases match TRBD1. CDR1 MNHNS and CDR2 SASEGT come from the germline V gene. The CDR3 is 15 amino acids. After removal of 6 bases from V and 7 bases from J, the junction contained 10 bases not matched to a gene. The CDR3 DNA reads TGTGCCAGCAGCCCGGGACAGGGGACGGTAAATACGCAGTATTTT. It yields the protein CASSPGQGTVNTQYF.

This clone occurred a few times. J is TRBJ2-2 and V is TRBV5-4; TRBD1 might be the D (7 bases). Germline V lookup: CDR1 SGHNT, CDR2 YYREEE (reference sequence). V was trimmed by 0 bases and J by 5 bases, leaving 14 bases between them. The CDR3 is 16 amino acids. The CDR3 reads CASSLAGGLGTGELFF. In DNA, the CDR3 is TGTGCCAGCAGCTTGGCAGGGGGGTTAGGAACCGGGGAGCTGTTTTTT.